This T cell receptor beta chain was sequenced during a study of shared clonotypes between healthy human individuals. Study-wide results and limits: In contrast to clonotypes shared by all four donors, non-shared clonotypes had lower generation probabilities.

For sorted subsets, about 190 ng DNA per replicate equaled about 30,000 T cell genomes. The repertoire was sequenced with immunoSEQ multiplex PCR; TCRdb's copy has only in-frame clones and lacks some. The sample lists around 980,000 clones, about 80% seen once, with 0.6% to 0.75% in the top ten. Remarks on this clone: Antigen unknown.

Trimming stripped 11 bases from V and 3 bases from J, with 19 bases between. The CDR3 has 15 residues. CDR1 is MNHNS and CDR2 is SASEGT in the germline V gene. This sequence originates from a man between 18 and 29 years old in good health. Some clones in this sample may be carry-over from other donors' samples. The sequenced sample was memory CD4+ T cells from PBMCs. Noted subset: CD45RA-negative fraction. J is TRBJ2-2 and V is TRBV6-1; D might be TRBD1 (5 bases). In DNA, the CDR3 is TGTGCCGGTACGCAAAGGGGTTTCGACACCGGGGAGCTGTTTTTT. Its translation: CAGTQRGFDTGELFF.